This T cell receptor beta chain was profiled in a study of blood T cell repertoires in COVID-19 (dated by TCRdb to between 2020 and 2021). General notes on the study: Collaborator samples came from the United States, Italy and Spain and covered acute and convalescent phases of COVID-19. The repertoires were released in a freely available public database meant as a resource for research on the immune response to SARS-CoV-2. Subjects who had been exposed to COVID-19, were actively infected with it, or had recovered from it provided the deeply sampled blood TCRbeta repertoires that made up the dataset. The prospective study material was composed of cDNA or gDNA derived from T cells, B-cell-depleted T cells, or PBMCs. The samples were drawn from two sources: the first 160 participants of the ongoing ImmuneRACE study, and 1,254 subjects contributed by 6 global collaborators. Where available, HLA class I and class II types were obtained from metadata supplied by the sample provider rather than from assay-based typing. Sample metadata almost always included a de-identified subject ID, COVID-19 status, age in years and sex.

Study-wide conclusions, independent of this receptor: Clinical and demographic metadata were provided uncurated, with the amount varying by source and participant.

The CDR3 holds 15 amino acids from the cysteine to the phenylalanine. Only the CDR3 region is kept as DNA, spanning 45 bases read in frame from base 1. The germline V gene specifies MNHEY as CDR1 and SVGAGI as CDR2. Trimmed from V: 1 base; trimmed from J: 3 bases; junction bases lacking a gene match: 2. Whole blood was collected in K2EDTA tubes by collaborating institutions according to the institutions' own protocols. For TCRbeta analysis, collaborators shipped samples as frozen whole blood, isolated PBMCs, or DNA extracted from either of those sample types. Remarks on this clone: What antigen it recognizes has not been identified. Base qualities were left out, and no much larger clone turns up one base away.

TCRbeta CDR3 regions were amplified from genomic DNA using the immunoSEQ Assay, a bias-controlled multiplex PCR. The study's own analysis went as follows. Within the assay, amplification of reference gene primers was used to estimate how many nucleated cells each sample contained. Sequence reads were collapsed and filtered to measure the absolute abundance of every unique TCRbeta CDR3 rearrangement. For each sample, productive Simpson clonality was calculated by taking the square root of Simpson's diversity index across productive rearrangements. TCRdb carries this immuneACCESS record with in-frame sequences only. Its versions omit some clonotypes, under half of them owing to an unresolved V gene in the studies checked, with the rest unexplained. The DNA gave D and trimming, while V, J and clone size come from that table. The sample yields 120,000 or so clones; 80% to 85% were counted once. The ten largest clones represent 3.5% to 4% of the sample.

The rearrangement combines TRBV6-5 with TRBJ1-4, with 7 bases in between that match TRBD1. Input material: peripheral blood. This clonotype was obtained from a woman between 50 and 59 years old with acute or convalescent COVID-19. The CDR3 amino acid sequence is: CASSYLGQPNEKLFF. In nucleotide form, the sequence is TGTGCCAGCAGTTACTTGGGACAGCCTAATGAAAAACTGTTTTTT.